This passage covers 10 T cell receptor beta chains from one sample sequenced in a study of blood T cell repertoires in COVID-19. Assay used: immunoSEQ multiplex PCR; TCRdb lists only in-frame clones, some missing. The profile covers some 120,000 clones, with 75% to 90% appearing a single time and approximately 2.1% taken by the ten largest. The sequencing input was peripheral blood. These TCRs come from a man younger than 45 with acute or convalescent COVID-19.

This chain uses TRBV6-5 with TRBJ2-2, with D maybe TRBD2 (5 bases). This CDR3 comprises 13 residues. The germline V and J ends were trimmed by 5 bases and 7 bases, with 11 bases remaining between them. Germline CDR1 is MNHEY and CDR2 is SVGAGI. The CDR3 DNA reads as TGTGCCAGCAGTCAGCAGGCGGGCGGGGAGCTGTTTTTT. Translating gives CASSQQAGGELFF.

The CDR3, as DNA: TGTGCCAGCAGCTTAGCGCTGACCCGCGGGAGAAACACCATATATTTT. It translates to CASSLALTRGRNTIYF. The V gene is TRBV7-9, the J gene TRBJ1-3; D gene unclear. The V gene's germline CDR1 is SEHNR and CDR2 FQNEAQ (reference sequence). Trimming removed 0 bases at V and 5 bases at J, with 14 bases between. The CDR3 extends over 16 amino acids.

V usage is TRBV13 and J usage is TRBJ1-6; possible D gene TRBD1, 5 bases. The ends were cut back, 2 bases at V and 5 bases at J, with 10 bases in the middle. Germline V gene lookup returns CDR1 PRHDT and CDR2 FYEKMQ (reference sequence). The CDR3 totals 15 residues. This chain's CDR3 is CASSLWTPNNSPLHF. Here the CDR3 DNA reads TGTGCCAGCAGCTTATGGACACCGAATAATTCACCCCTCCACTTT.

The chain employs TRBV24-1 and TRBJ2-1; 8 nucleotides align to TRBD2. There are 15 residues in the CDR3. Trimming removed 0 bases from V and 11 bases from J; junction bases left unmatched: 8. The germline CDR1 and CDR2 sequences are KGHDR and SFDVKD. The CDR3 DNA follows: TGTGCCACCAGTGATTTGGCCCTAGCGGGCCTCAAGCAGTTCTTC. Encoded protein: CATSDLALAGLKQFF.

J is TRBJ2-4 and V is TRBV18; 8 bases line up with TRBD1. The CDR3 sequence is 18 residues long. The J segment lost 0 bases and the V segment lost 4 bases, leaving 11 bases of the junction unmatched. In germline, CDR1 is KGHSH, CDR2 LQKENI. The CDR3 DNA follows: TGTGCCAGCTCACTAGGACAGGGAATGGCCCTAGCCAAAAACATTCAGTACTTC. This translates into CASSLGQGMALAKNIQYF.

The chain couples TRBV2 to TRBJ2-3, with TRBD2 as a possible D gene (5 bases). Germline CDR1 reads SNHLY; CDR2 reads FYNNEI. V was trimmed by 6 bases and J by 0 bases, leaving 10 bases between them. CDR3 length: 14 residues. In DNA, the CDR3 is TGTGCCAGCAGGGCGGGTTCTAGCACAGATACGCAGTATTTT. Protein sequence: CASRAGSSTDTQYF.

This clone was counted only a few times. This chain uses TRBV5-5 with TRBJ2-7; the match to TRBD2 covers 7 bases. Trimming took 2 bases from V and 0 from J; bases not matched to a gene: 8. This CDR3 is built from 16 residues. The germline V gene encodes CDR1 SGHKS and CDR2 YYEKEE (reference sequence). The CDR3 coding sequence is TGTGCCAGCAGCTTCGGGCTAGCGGCAAACTCCTACGAGCAGTACGTC. Translating gives CASSFGLAANSYEQYV.

The chain links TRBV19 to TRBJ1-2, with a possible D match to TRBD1 (5 bases). CDR1 LNHDA and CDR2 SQIVND come from the germline V gene (reference sequence). V was clipped by 1 base and J by 10 bases, with 16 bases between them. This CDR3 region has 14 residues. For the CDR3, the DNA is TGTGCCAGTAGTATAGGCACAGGTTCGAGTGTCTACACCTTC. Amino acid sequence: CASSIGTGSSVYTF. The full variable domain, rest sourced from reference TRBV19 and TRBJ1-2, is DGGITQSPKYLFRKEGQNVTLSCEQNLNHDAMYWYRQDPGQGLRLIYYSQIVNDFQKGDIAEGYSVSREKKESFPLTVTSAQKNPTAFYLCASSIGTGSSVYTFGSGTRLTVV.

The CDR3 loop reads CASSLNSHTFFYGYTF. The CDR3 coding sequence is TGTGCCAGCAGCTTAAATTCTCACACCTTTTTCTATGGCTACACCTTC. The rearrangement joins TRBV7-2 to TRBJ1-2; D not resolved. There are 16 residues in the CDR3. V lost 2 bases and J 4 bases, leaving 17 bases between the germline ends. Germline V lookup: CDR1 SGHTA, CDR2 FQGNSA.

On this clone: The germline gene is not matched at one end of the junction; a read error may be the cause. The V call is TRBV4-1, the J call TRBJ1-1; D possibly corresponds to TRBD1 (6 bases). The CDR3 sequence is 12 residues long. Per germline, CDR1 MGHRA and CDR2 YSYEKL. The CDR3 protein is CASSQAGWGQVF. Written as DNA, the CDR3 is TGCGCCAGCAGCCAAGCTGGGTGGGGGCAGGTCTTT.